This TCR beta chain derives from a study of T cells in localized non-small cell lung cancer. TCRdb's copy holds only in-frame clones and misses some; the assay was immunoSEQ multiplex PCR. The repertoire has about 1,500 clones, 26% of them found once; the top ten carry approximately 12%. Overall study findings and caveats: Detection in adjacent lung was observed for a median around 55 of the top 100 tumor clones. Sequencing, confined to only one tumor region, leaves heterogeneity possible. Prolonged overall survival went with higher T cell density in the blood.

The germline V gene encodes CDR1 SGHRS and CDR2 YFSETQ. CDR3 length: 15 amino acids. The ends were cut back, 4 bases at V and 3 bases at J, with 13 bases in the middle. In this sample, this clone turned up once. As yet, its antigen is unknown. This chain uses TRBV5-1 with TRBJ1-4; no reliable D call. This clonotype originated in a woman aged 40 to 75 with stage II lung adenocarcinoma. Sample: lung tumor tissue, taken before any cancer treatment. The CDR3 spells CASSTGPESNEKLFF. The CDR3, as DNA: TGCGCCAGCAGCACTGGGCCGGAGTCTAATGAAAAACTGTTTTTT.